These T cell receptor beta chains were read from a single sample in a study of shared clonotypes between healthy human individuals. The method was immunoSEQ multiplex PCR; TCRdb's version includes in-frame clones alone and lacks a portion of them. The sample lists under 850,000 clones, roughly 72% occurring once. Sequencing was done on a sample of memory CD4+ T cells sorted from blood. All receptors derive from a woman in her 30s in good health. CDR3s include the opening cysteine and the closing phenylalanine or tryptophan. The D gene is left open where the match is weak. For some rows the clone size is stated as once, few or many, or as a class when expanded; others skip it.

j_gene: TRBJ2-3; len: 14; v_gene: TRBV5-6; d_gene: NA; abundance: NA; CDR3aa: CASSFRSNRDTQYF; CDR3nt: TGTGCCAGCAGCTTTAGGAGTAATCGGGATACGCAGTATTTT
j_gene: TRBJ2-5; len: 13; v_gene: TRBV27; d_gene: NA; abundance: NA; CDR3aa: CASRMTIQETQYF; CDR3nt: TGTGCCAGCAGAATGACAATTCAAGAGACCCAGTACTTC
j_gene: TRBJ1-1; len: 14; v_gene: TRBV30; d_gene: TRBD1; abundance: NA; CDR3aa: CAWSGGQGDPRAFF; CDR3nt: TGTGCCTGGAGCGGAGGACAGGGGGATCCGAGGGCTTTCTTT
j_gene: TRBJ2-5; len: 13; v_gene: TRBV29-1; d_gene: NA; abundance: NA; CDR3aa: CSACAGIRETQYF; CDR3nt: TGCAGCGCCTGCGCGGGGATCAGAGAGACCCAGTACTTC
j_gene: TRBJ1-5; len: 15; v_gene: TRBV2; d_gene: NA; abundance: NA; CDR3aa: CASSEWAHQAQPQHF; CDR3nt: TGTGCCAGCAGTGAATGGGCACACCAAGCTCAGCCCCAGCATTTT
j_gene: TRBJ1-2; len: 18; v_gene: TRBV4-1; d_gene: NA; abundance: NA; CDR3aa: CASRKQEGLPRGDYGYTF; CDR3nt: TGCGCCAGCCGAAAACAAGAGGGACTACCTAGGGGAGACTATGGCTACACCTTC
j_gene: TRBJ1-3; len: 14; v_gene: TRBV5-1; d_gene: TRBD1; abundance: NA; CDR3aa: CASSAGTDGNTIYF; CDR3nt: TGCGCCAGCAGCGCGGGGACAGATGGAAACACCATATATTTT
j_gene: TRBJ2-7; len: 12; v_gene: TRBV19; d_gene: TRBD1; abundance: few; CDR3aa: CASSRQGFEQYF; CDR3nt: TGTGCCAGTAGCCGACAGGGGTTCGAGCAGTACTTC
j_gene: TRBJ1-4; len: 19; v_gene: TRBV10-2; d_gene: NA; abundance: NA; CDR3aa: CASSNWFWGLTATNEKLFF; CDR3nt: TGCGCCAGCAGTAACTGGTTTTGGGGCCTAACAGCAACTAATGAAAAACTGTTTTTT
j_gene: TRBJ2-7; len: 14; v_gene: TRBV6-5; d_gene: TRBD2; abundance: many; CDR3aa: CASNGLAGGYEQYF; CDR3nt: TGTGCCAGCAATGGACTAGCGGGAGGCTACGAGCAGTACTTC
j_gene: TRBJ1-2; len: 13; v_gene: TRBV7-9; d_gene: TRBD1; abundance: NA; CDR3aa: CASSETGVYGYTF; CDR3nt: TGTGCCAGCAGCGAAACAGGGGTTTATGGCTACACCTTC
j_gene: TRBJ2-3; len: 14; v_gene: TRBV27; d_gene: NA; abundance: many; CDR3aa: CASTDGTYTDTQYF; CDR3nt: TGTGCCAGCACCGACGGGACGTACACAGATACGCAGTATTTT
j_gene: TRBJ1-2; len: 14; v_gene: TRBV14; d_gene: NA; abundance: NA; CDR3aa: CASSPSGAVGGYTF; CDR3nt: TGTGCCAGCAGCCCCTCGGGGGCTGTGGGTGGCTACACCTTC
j_gene: TRBJ2-5; len: 12; v_gene: TRBV2; d_gene: TRBD2; abundance: NA; CDR3aa: CASSGEGSTQYF; CDR3nt: TGTGCCAGCAGTGGGGAGGGGTCGACCCAGTACTTC
j_gene: TRBJ2-7; len: 13; v_gene: TRBV11-1; d_gene: NA; abundance: NA; CDR3aa: CASSSYQGLEQYF; CDR3nt: TGTGCCAGCAGCTCTTATCAGGGTCTCGAGCAGTACTTC
j_gene: TRBJ2-2; len: 14; v_gene: TRBV7-9; d_gene: NA; abundance: NA; CDR3aa: CASKQGADTGELFF; CDR3nt: TGTGCCAGCAAACAGGGTGCGGACACCGGGGAGCTGTTTTTT
j_gene: TRBJ2-7; len: 14; v_gene: TRBV2; d_gene: TRBD2; abundance: NA; CDR3aa: CASRPGLAGGEQYF; CDR3nt: TGTGCCAGCAGACCTGGACTAGCGGGAGGGGAGCAGTACTTC
j_gene: TRBJ2-7; len: 14; v_gene: TRBV25-1; d_gene: NA; abundance: few; CDR3aa: CASSEGGGAYEQYF; CDR3nt: TGTGCCAGCAGTGAAGGAGGGGGGGCCTACGAGCAGTACTTC
j_gene: TRBJ1-2; len: 14; v_gene: TRBV5-1; d_gene: TRBD1; abundance: NA; CDR3aa: CASSLDRGDYGYTF; CDR3nt: TGCGCCAGCAGCTTGGACAGGGGGGACTATGGCTACACCTTC
j_gene: TRBJ2-4; len: 15; v_gene: TRBV10-1; d_gene: NA; abundance: few; CDR3aa: CASSARGAAKNIQYF; CDR3nt: TGCGCCAGCAGTGCCAGGGGCGCGGCCAAAAACATTCAGTACTTC
j_gene: TRBJ2-1; len: 16; v_gene: TRBV7-9; d_gene: TRBD2; abundance: NA; CDR3aa: CASSPRGGSSYNEQFF; CDR3nt: TGTGCCAGCAGCCCACGCGGCGGGAGCTCCTACAATGAGCAGTTCTTC
j_gene: TRBJ2-1; len: 12; v_gene: TRBV6-6; d_gene: TRBD1; abundance: NA; CDR3aa: CTTGGSYNEQFF; CDR3nt: TGTACAACAGGGGGCTCCTACAATGAGCAGTTCTTC
j_gene: TRBJ2-7; len: 13; v_gene: TRBV5-1; d_gene: NA; abundance: NA; CDR3aa: CASSNTDSYEQYF; CDR3nt: TGCGCCAGCAGCAACACAGACTCCTACGAGCAGTACTTC
j_gene: TRBJ2-7; len: 14; v_gene: TRBV14; d_gene: TRBD1; abundance: NA; CDR3aa: CASSPGTGSYEQYF; CDR3nt: TGTGCCAGCAGCCCCGGGACAGGGAGTTACGAGCAGTACTTC
j_gene: TRBJ2-1; len: 17; v_gene: TRBV4-2; d_gene: TRBD2; abundance: many; CDR3aa: CASSQDFGLPRGDEQFF; CDR3nt: TGTGCCAGCAGCCAAGATTTTGGCCTCCCTCGGGGGGATGAGCAGTTCTTC
j_gene: TRBJ1-4; len: 11; v_gene: TRBV2; d_gene: NA; abundance: NA; CDR3aa: CASSRTEKLFF; CDR3nt: TGTGCCAGCAGTCGTACTGAAAAACTGTTTTTT
j_gene: TRBJ2-1; len: 14; v_gene: TRBV9; d_gene: NA; abundance: NA; CDR3aa: CASSVASYYNEQFF; CDR3nt: TGTGCCAGCAGCGTAGCCAGCTACTACAATGAGCAGTTCTTC
j_gene: TRBJ2-7; len: 14; v_gene: TRBV6-1; d_gene: NA; abundance: once; CDR3aa: CASSEEPRSYEQYF; CDR3nt: TGTGCCAGCAGTGAAGAGCCCCGCTCCTACGAGCAGTACTTC
j_gene: TRBJ2-1; len: 13; v_gene: TRBV30; d_gene: NA; abundance: NA; CDR3aa: CAWSQVQAREQFF; CDR3nt: TGTGCCTGGAGTCAAGTCCAGGCTAGGGAGCAGTTCTTC
j_gene: TRBJ2-7; len: 19; v_gene: TRBV7-2; d_gene: NA; abundance: NA; CDR3aa: CASSLALVGRRDFSYEQYF; CDR3nt: TGTGCCAGCAGCTTAGCGCTGGTTGGACGACGGGACTTTTCCTACGAGCAGTACTTC
j_gene: TRBJ1-4; len: 13; v_gene: TRBV29-1; d_gene: NA; abundance: NA; CDR3aa: CSGGLSGNEKLFF; CDR3nt: TGCAGCGGGGGGCTATCGGGTAATGAAAAACTGTTTTTT
j_gene: TRBJ2-3; len: 15; v_gene: TRBV9; d_gene: NA; abundance: NA; CDR3aa: CASSPRPASTDTQYF; CDR3nt: TGTGCCAGCAGCCCCCGACCGGCTAGCACAGATACGCAGTATTTT
j_gene: TRBJ2-6; len: 15; v_gene: TRBV6-6; d_gene: NA; abundance: NA; CDR3aa: CASSGKRAGANVLTF; CDR3nt: TGTGCCAGCTCCGGTAAAAGGGCCGGGGCCAACGTCCTGACTTTC
j_gene: TRBJ1-2; len: 16; v_gene: TRBV28; d_gene: TRBD1; abundance: NA; CDR3aa: CASSSPSGTGVGGYTF; CDR3nt: TGTGCCAGCAGCTCGCCCTCCGGGACAGGGGTAGGAGGCTACACCTTC
j_gene: TRBJ1-2; len: 14; v_gene: TRBV7-9; d_gene: NA; abundance: NA; CDR3aa: CASSLGTGPGGYTF; CDR3nt: TGTGCCAGCAGCTTAGGGACCGGACCGGGTGGCTACACCTTC
j_gene: TRBJ2-6; len: 16; v_gene: TRBV28; d_gene: NA; abundance: NA; CDR3aa: CASSSTWKTGANVLTF; CDR3nt: TGTGCCAGCAGTTCAACGTGGAAAACTGGGGCCAACGTCCTGACTTTC
j_gene: TRBJ2-5; len: 19; v_gene: TRBV4-1; d_gene: TRBD2; abundance: NA; CDR3aa: CASSHGTGLAGASQETQYF; CDR3nt: TGCGCCAGCAGCCACGGAACGGGACTAGCGGGAGCATCCCAAGAGACCCAGTACTTC
j_gene: TRBJ1-1; len: 12; v_gene: TRBV28; d_gene: NA; abundance: NA; CDR3aa: CASTPSSGGAFF; CDR3nt: TGTGCCAGCACCCCCAGCTCTGGAGGAGCTTTCTTT
j_gene: TRBJ2-5; len: 14; v_gene: TRBV12-5; d_gene: TRBD1; abundance: NA; CDR3aa: CASGAGQGSETQYF; CDR3nt: TGTGCTAGTGGCGCCGGACAGGGGAGTGAGACCCAGTACTTC
j_gene: TRBJ1-5; len: 14; v_gene: TRBV19; d_gene: NA; abundance: NA; CDR3aa: CASSIGRVNQPQHF; CDR3nt: TGTGCCAGTAGTATCGGCAGGGTAAATCAGCCCCAGCATTTT
j_gene: TRBJ1-2; len: 14; v_gene: TRBV9; d_gene: NA; abundance: NA; CDR3aa: CASSNPEGPYGYTF; CDR3nt: TGTGCCAGCAGCAACCCGGAGGGTCCTTATGGCTACACCTTC
j_gene: TRBJ1-1; len: 13; v_gene: TRBV10-2; d_gene: NA; abundance: NA; CDR3aa: CASSEFLNTEAFF; CDR3nt: TGCGCCAGCAGTGAGTTCCTGAACACTGAAGCTTTCTTT